Listed below are T cell receptor beta chains from one sample, sequenced in a study of blood T cell repertoires in COVID-19. The repertoire was sequenced with immunoSEQ multiplex PCR; TCRdb's copy has only in-frame clones and lacks some. This sample has 200,000 or so clones, with 85% to 90% found just once. The specimen was peripheral blood. Receptors originate from a person between 70 and 80 years old with COVID-19, enrolled during active disease. CDR3s leave out the opening cysteine and the closing phenylalanine or tryptophan. The D gene is left open where the match is weak.

J gene	D gene	V gene	CDR3 protein
TRBJ2-7	-	TRBV3-1/TRBV3-2	ASSLGAKQY
TRBJ2-1	TRBD1	TRBV7-3	ASSPGQGYNEQF
TRBJ1-4	TRBD1	TRBV23-1	ASSQSGGQGRITNEKLF
TRBJ2-6	-	TRBV10-3	AISATQDSGANVLT
TRBJ1-3	-	TRBV4-1	ASSRGGGSGNTIY
TRBJ1-2	TRBD1	TRBV7-6	ASSLGTGGISVYGYT
TRBJ1-1	-	TRBV6-5	ASSYSGLGAVAEAF
TRBJ2-1	TRBD2	TRBV9	ASTPANSGGWNEQF
TRBJ2-3	TRBD2	TRBV18	ASSPPASGRQVDTQY
TRBJ2-6	-	TRBV19	ASTVVGANVLT
TRBJ1-2	-	TRBV9	ASSVEGSNYGYT
TRBJ2-2	-	TRBV9	ASSLDRNTGELF
TRBJ2-7	TRBD1	TRBV7-2	ASSNRLGQGRNEQY
TRBJ2-1	-	TRBV2	ASTQGMGPHNEQF
TRBJ2-7	-	TRBV27	ASRDSEASYEQY
TRBJ2-2	-	TRBV13	ASSLGPPGELF
TRBJ2-3	-	TRBV28	ASSSSSDTQY